This TCR beta chain was sequenced in a study of radiotherapy plus CTLA-4 blockade in lung cancer. Treatment of patients with chemo-refractory metastatic non-small-cell lung cancer consisted of focal radiation plus CTLA-4 blockade with ipilimumab. This clone was picked up one time. Produced via immunoSEQ multiplex PCR; TCRdb's table is partial and in-frame only. Of around 110,000 clones listed, about 87% are singletons. The sample consisted of peripheral blood, taken from a patient treated with radiotherapy plus ipilimumab. This clonotype was obtained from a human donor with non-small cell lung cancer that progressed on radiotherapy plus ipilimumab.

In nucleotides, the CDR3 is TGTGCCAGTACCCTCCTCCCGAATCCTACACCAACCGGGGAGCTGTTTTTT. Amino acid sequence: CASTLLPNPTPTGELFF. This sequence joins TRBV19 and TRBJ2-2; D unclear. This CDR3 region has 17 residues. Trimming removed 7 bases at V and 5 bases at J, with 23 bases between. Per the germline V gene, CDR1 is LNHDA and CDR2 is SQIVND (reference sequence).